The 32 T cell receptor beta chains presented below share a single source sample, sequenced in a study of cytomegalovirus exposure and HLA in healthy donors. Method: immunoSEQ multiplex PCR; TCRdb's copy keeps in-frame clones and lacks some. The table has tens of thousands of clones, approximately 94% seen once. The sequenced material came from PBMCs. These receptors were collected from a woman younger than 30 in good health and CMV-seropositive.

The chain carries TRBV6-1 and TRBJ1-4, with a possible D match to TRBD1 (6 bases). Germline loops: CDR1 MNHNS, CDR2 SASEGT. V lost 6 bases, J lost 4 bases, and 9 bases lay in between. The CDR3 spans 13 residues. The CDR3 here is CASRDSFNEKLFF. Written as DNA, the CDR3 is TGTGCCAGCAGGGACAGCTTTAATGAAAAACTGTTTTTT.

The chain's CDR3 is CASSVGPAGETQYF. The CDR3 DNA follows: TGTGCCAGCAGCGTAGGCCCGGCGGGGGAGACCCAGTACTTC. The chain combines TRBV9 with TRBJ2-5, with a possible D match to TRBD2 (6 bases). Per the germline V gene, CDR1 is SGDLS and CDR2 is YYNGEE. There are 14 residues in the CDR3. Trimming took off 0 bases at V and 5 bases at J, with 11 bases between the two ends.

The chain carries TRBV2 and TRBJ1-2; D may be TRBD1 (5 bases). CDR3 length: 15 residues. Germline values: CDR1 SNHLY, CDR2 FYNNEI. V was clipped by 3 bases and J by 2 bases, with 13 bases between them. The CDR3 reads CASSEVGQLNYGYTF. The CDR3 DNA follows: TGTGCCAGCAGTGAGGTGGGGCAGCTAAACTATGGCTACACCTTC.

CDR3 in amino acids: CASSERQVWNQPQHF. The CDR3 region has the DNA TGCGCCAGCAGTGAACGACAGGTATGGAATCAGCCCCAGCATTTT. J is TRBJ1-5 and V is TRBV10-1; D possibly corresponds to TRBD1 (6 bases). Germline CDR1 is WNHNN and CDR2 is SYGVQD (reference sequence). The CDR3 is 15 amino acids. V lost 3 bases to trimming and J lost 4 bases, with 13 bases between them.

The chain employs TRBV4-2 and TRBJ1-4, with 7 bases that match TRBD1. The CDR3 runs to 15 residues. The germline gives CDR1 LGHNA, CDR2 YNFKEQ. Trimming at V came to 1 base and at J to 8 bases, leaving 7 bases not matched to a gene. CDR3 loop: CASSQVGTVSEKLFF. The CDR3 DNA follows: TGTGCCAGCAGCCAAGTGGGGACAGTTAGCGAAAAACTGTTTTTT.

As DNA, the CDR3 is TGTGCCTGGACCGGGGGGGTGAACTATGGCTACACCTTC. This gives the protein CAWTGGVNYGYTF. The chain is built from TRBV30 and TRBJ1-2, with a tentative D call TRBD1 (5 bases). Trimming removed 4 bases at V and 2 bases at J, with 11 bases between. The CDR3 covers 13 residues. Germline V gene lookup returns CDR1 GTSNPN and CDR2 SVGIG (reference sequence).

The chain links TRBV6-5 to TRBJ1-1; 9 bases align to TRBD1. V gave up 4 bases and J gave up 11 bases; unmatched junction bases: 5. CDR3 length: 12 residues. CDR1 MNHEY and CDR2 SVGAGI come from the germline V gene. The DNA of the CDR3 is TGTGCCAGCAGTTTACAGGGGGCGAGGGCTTTCTTT. Translating gives CASSLQGARAFF.

The V gene is TRBV9, the J gene TRBJ1-6; 8 nucleotides align to TRBD1. This CDR3 has 14 residues. Germline V gives CDR1 SGDLS, CDR2 YYNGEE. The ends lost 4 bases at V and 7 bases at J; junction bases unmatched: 4. In DNA form, the CDR3 reads TGTGCCAGCAGCCCAAACAGGGGGAATTCACCCCTCCACTTT. Translation gives CASSPNRGNSPLHF.

V and J are TRBV27 and TRBJ1-1; 8 nucleotides align to TRBD1. Per the germline V gene, CDR1 is MNHEY and CDR2 is SMNVEV (reference sequence). The ends lost 4 bases at V and 1 base at J; junction bases unmatched: 8. There are 16 residues in the CDR3. CDR3 nucleotides: TGTGCCAGCAGTTCACCGGGACAGGTGCCGAACACTGAAGCTTTCTTT. This translates into CASSSPGQVPNTEAFF.

This chain connects TRBV6-5 to TRBJ2-2, with D unclear. Germline CDR1 MNHEY, CDR2 SVGAGI. Trimming removed 6 bases at V and 7 bases at J, with 9 bases between. The CDR3 sequence is 12 residues long. In DNA, the CDR3 is TGTGCCAGCAGGCTCTCGGGCGGGGAGCTGTTTTTT. It encodes CASRLSGGELFF.

The chain is built from TRBV15 and TRBJ2-5; possibly TRBD2 for D (6 bases). The V and J ends lost 0 bases and 5 bases respectively, with 13 bases between them. The CDR3 is 15 amino acids. The V gene's germline CDR1 is LNHNV and CDR2 YYDKDF (reference sequence). The CDR3, as DNA: TGTGCCACCAGCAGAGAGTCCCCAGGGAGGGAGACCCAGTACTTC. This sequence encodes CATSRESPGRETQYF.

This chain joins TRBV5-1 and TRBJ2-5; 7 nucleotides match TRBD1. Germline CDR1 reads SGHRS; CDR2 reads YFSETQ. J was trimmed by 7 bases and V by 4 bases; bases with no gene match: 10. This CDR3 has 14 residues. CDR3 DNA: TGCGCCAGCAGCCTAGGGACAGCTTATGGGACCCAGTACTTC. Translating gives CASSLGTAYGTQYF. Using reference TRBV5-1 and TRBJ2-5 for the parts outside the CDR3, the full variable domain is KAGVTQTPRYLIKTRGQQVTLSCSPISGHRSVSWYQQTPGQGLQFLFEYFSETQRNKGNFPGRFSGRQFSNSRSEMNVSTLELGDSALYLCASSLGTAYGTQYFGPGTRLLVL.

The chain employs TRBV19 and TRBJ1-1, with 8 bases identical to TRBD1. The CDR3 extends over 14 amino acids. Germline lookup yields CDR1 LNHDA and CDR2 SQIVND (reference sequence). V was clipped by 11 bases and J by 0 bases; unmatched bases: 8. The CDR3 sequence is CASGGRAMNTEAFF. In DNA, the CDR3 is TGTGCCTCAGGGGGCCGAGCCATGAACACTGAAGCTTTCTTT.

The chain recombines TRBV4-1 with TRBJ2-6; tentatively, D is TRBD1 (8 bases). V was pared by 3 bases and J by 3 bases, with 15 bases between. CDR1 is MGHRA and CDR2 is YSYEKL in the germline V gene. The CDR3 consists of 17 residues. The CDR3 coding sequence is TGCGCCAGCAGCCACACGGACAGGGACTATGGGGCCAACGTCCTGACTTTC. This translates into CASSHTDRDYGANVLTF.

V gene TRBV27 combines with J gene TRBJ2-7; TRBD1 agrees at 8 bases. Germline values: CDR1 MNHEY, CDR2 SMNVEV (reference sequence). V lost 5 bases and J lost 7; bases outside the gene matches: 13. The length of the CDR3 is 15 residues. This chain's CDR3 is CASSPTLWTGREQYF. For the CDR3, the DNA is TGTGCCAGCAGTCCGACACTTTGGACAGGGAGGGAGCAGTACTTC.

The genes are TRBV5-1 and TRBJ2-1; 10 bases match TRBD2. The CDR3 has 16 amino acids. V shed 0 bases, J shed 5 bases, and the junction held 5 bases outside the gene matches. Germline V gives CDR1 SGHRS, CDR2 YFSETQ. CDR3 region: CASSLGSGGKNNEQFF. As DNA, the CDR3 is TGCGCCAGCAGCTTGGGTAGCGGGGGGAAGAACAATGAGCAGTTCTTC.

The CDR3 loop is CASSPAGTGNNEQFF. CDR3 coding DNA: TGTGCCAGCAGTCCGGCCGGGACAGGGAACAATGAGCAGTTCTTC. This rearrangement joins TRBV27 to TRBJ2-1, with 9 positions matching TRBD1. The V gene's germline CDR1 is MNHEY and CDR2 SMNVEV (reference sequence). CDR3 size: 15 residues. The J segment lost 5 bases and the V segment lost 5 bases, leaving 7 bases of the junction unmatched.

The DNA of the CDR3 is TGTGCCAGCAGGATAGGACAGGGAAACACTGAAGCTTTCTTT. The encoded protein is CASRIGQGNTEAFF. This sequence joins TRBV6-5 and TRBJ1-1, with 8 positions matching TRBD1. The CDR3 sequence is 14 residues long. Germline V CDR1 and CDR2: MNHEY, SVGAGI. Trimming took 6 bases from V and 2 from J; bases not matched to a gene: 5.

This clone has just one count. The CDR3 bases are TGTGCCAGCAGTGATCACGACAGTTATAATTCACCCCTCCACTTT. This gives the protein CASSDHDSYNSPLHF. The chain is built from TRBV25-1 and TRBJ1-6, with D possibly matching TRBD1 (5 bases). CDR3 length: 15 residues. The V gene's germline CDR1 is MGHDK and CDR2 SYGVNS. Trimming left V 3 bases short and J 4 bases short, with 10 bases between.

This sequence joins TRBV28 and TRBJ1-1; 8 bases agree with TRBD1. The V and J ends lost 7 bases and 3 bases, in that order; junction bases with no gene match: 19. In germline, CDR1 is MDHEN, CDR2 SYDVKM. This CDR3 has 18 amino acids. CDR3 loop: CASTYRQGSILWDTEAFF. The DNA of the CDR3 is TGTGCCAGCACCTACCGACAGGGGTCGATCTTATGGGACACTGAAGCTTTCTTT.

The V gene is TRBV6-4, the J gene TRBJ2-1; 9 nucleotides align to TRBD1. The CDR3 totals 15 residues. Germline V lookup: CDR1 MRHNA, CDR2 SNTAGT. V was clipped by 3 bases and J by 5 bases; unmatched bases: 5. The CDR3 is CASSETGGTHNEQFF. The CDR3 coding sequence is TGTGCCAGCAGTGAAACAGGGGGCACCCACAATGAGCAGTTCTTC.

The chain combines TRBV19 with TRBJ2-1; 12 positions match TRBD2. Losses at the gene ends were 7 bases for V and 9 bases for J; bases not matched to a gene: 7. CDR1 is LNHDA and CDR2 is SQIVND in the germline V gene (reference sequence). The CDR3 consists of 14 residues. CDR3 nucleotides: TGTGCCAGTACGGCCCTAGCGGGAGGGGCTGAGCAGTTCTTC. Protein sequence: CASTALAGGAEQFF.

The chain has TRBV10-2 and TRBJ1-5; no clear D. CDR3 size: 15 residues. The germline CDR1 and CDR2 sequences are WSHSY and SAAADI. Trimming left V 1 base short and J 1 base short, with 8 bases between. The CDR3 coding sequence is TGCGCCAGCAGTGAGTTAGGAGGGAGCAATCAGCCCCAGCATTTT. Translation gives CASSELGGSNQPQHF.

V gene TRBV7-2 combines with J gene TRBJ2-3, with 7 bases that match TRBD1. V gave up 4 bases and J gave up 14 bases; unmatched junction bases: 12. CDR1 and CDR2 (germline): SGHTA, FQGNSA. This CDR3 contains 13 residues. The CDR3 nucleotides read TGTGCCAGCAGCTCCAACAGGGGCTATTTGGCGTATTTT. It is translated as CASSSNRGYLAYF. The variable domain in full, completed from reference TRBV7-2 and TRBJ2-3, reads GAGVSQSPSNKVTEKGKDVELRCDPISGHTALYWYRQSLGQGLEFLIYFQGNSAPDKSGLPSDRFSAERTGGSVSTLTIQRTQQEDSAVYLCASSSNRGYLAYFGPGTRLTVL.

J is TRBJ1-2 and V is TRBV27, with a weak D call TRBD1 (5 bases). The germline gives CDR1 MNHEY, CDR2 SMNVEV (reference sequence). The CDR3 length is 14 residues. Trimming left V 9 bases short and J 3 bases short, with 17 bases between. The CDR3 protein is CASQRGLGDYGYTF. The CDR3 DNA follows: TGTGCCAGTCAGCGGGGACTAGGGGACTATGGCTACACCTTC.

The chain couples TRBV11-1 to TRBJ2-7; D ambiguous. Trimming shortened V by 3 bases and J by 2 bases, and 5 bases separated the two germline ends. CDR1 is SGHAT and CDR2 is FQDESV in the germline V gene (reference sequence). The length of the CDR3 is 12 residues. CDR3 bases: TGTGCCAGCAGCTTTGAGGCCTACGAGCAGTACTTC. As protein: CASSFEAYEQYF.

The chain recombines TRBV5-1 with TRBJ2-2; 8 bases fit TRBD1. The trim removed 2 bases at V and 7 bases at J, leaving 7 bases unmatched. Germline V gene lookup returns CDR1 SGHRS and CDR2 YFSETQ. This CDR3 region has 15 residues. The chain's CDR3 is CASSLSQGAIGELFF. The CDR3 region has the DNA TGCGCCAGCAGCTTAAGTCAGGGGGCGATCGGGGAGCTGTTTTTT.

Only one count was recorded for this clone. The genes are TRBV18 and TRBJ1-5, with D tentatively TRBD1 (5 bases). The V gene's germline CDR1 is KGHSH and CDR2 LQKENI. This CDR3 has 14 residues. Between the trimmed V and J ends, which lost 2 bases and 4 bases, there was a span of 9 bases. The CDR3 sequence is CASSPSKGNQPQHF. In nucleotides, the CDR3 is TGTGCCAGCTCACCAAGTAAGGGGAATCAGCCCCAGCATTTT.

This chain connects TRBV6-6 to TRBJ2-7, with D possibly matching TRBD1 (5 bases). This CDR3 has 15 residues. Trimming pared 1 base from V and 2 bases from J, leaving 12 bases between. Germline CDR1 reads MNHNY; CDR2 reads SVGAGI (reference sequence). The CDR3 sequence: CASSYLNRQPYEQYF. CDR3 DNA: TGTGCCAGCAGTTACTTAAACCGACAGCCCTACGAGCAGTACTTC.

The chain recombines TRBV4-1 with TRBJ2-2, with 12 bases identical to TRBD2. CDR1 and CDR2 (germline): MGHRA, YSYEKL. Trimming at V came to 0 bases and at J to 0 bases, leaving 8 bases not matched to a gene. The CDR3 sequence is 20 residues long. Here the CDR3 DNA reads TGCGCCAGCAGCCAAGAGGGGCTAGCGGGGGGGAAAGCGAACACCGGGGAGCTGTTTTTT. Its protein product is CASSQEGLAGGKANTGELFF.

This chain uses TRBV19 with TRBJ1-4, with unresolved D. The CDR3 loop spans 13 amino acids. Trimming pared 3 bases from V and 5 bases from J, leaving 7 bases between. Looked up from germline, CDR1 is LNHDA and CDR2 is SQIVND (reference sequence). CDR3 sequence reads: CASSIGRNEKLFF. CDR3 nucleotides: TGTGCCAGTAGTATTGGCAGGAATGAAAAACTGTTTTTT.

The gene calls are TRBV6-5 and TRBJ2-1, with 12 bases lining up with TRBD2. This CDR3 spans 13 amino acids. CDR1 is MNHEY and CDR2 is SVGAGI in the germline V gene. V was clipped by 0 bases and J by 13 bases; unmatched bases: 1. CDR3 sequence: CASSYSTSGGQFF. Here the CDR3 DNA reads TGTGCCAGCAGTTACTCGACTAGCGGGGGACAGTTCTTC.